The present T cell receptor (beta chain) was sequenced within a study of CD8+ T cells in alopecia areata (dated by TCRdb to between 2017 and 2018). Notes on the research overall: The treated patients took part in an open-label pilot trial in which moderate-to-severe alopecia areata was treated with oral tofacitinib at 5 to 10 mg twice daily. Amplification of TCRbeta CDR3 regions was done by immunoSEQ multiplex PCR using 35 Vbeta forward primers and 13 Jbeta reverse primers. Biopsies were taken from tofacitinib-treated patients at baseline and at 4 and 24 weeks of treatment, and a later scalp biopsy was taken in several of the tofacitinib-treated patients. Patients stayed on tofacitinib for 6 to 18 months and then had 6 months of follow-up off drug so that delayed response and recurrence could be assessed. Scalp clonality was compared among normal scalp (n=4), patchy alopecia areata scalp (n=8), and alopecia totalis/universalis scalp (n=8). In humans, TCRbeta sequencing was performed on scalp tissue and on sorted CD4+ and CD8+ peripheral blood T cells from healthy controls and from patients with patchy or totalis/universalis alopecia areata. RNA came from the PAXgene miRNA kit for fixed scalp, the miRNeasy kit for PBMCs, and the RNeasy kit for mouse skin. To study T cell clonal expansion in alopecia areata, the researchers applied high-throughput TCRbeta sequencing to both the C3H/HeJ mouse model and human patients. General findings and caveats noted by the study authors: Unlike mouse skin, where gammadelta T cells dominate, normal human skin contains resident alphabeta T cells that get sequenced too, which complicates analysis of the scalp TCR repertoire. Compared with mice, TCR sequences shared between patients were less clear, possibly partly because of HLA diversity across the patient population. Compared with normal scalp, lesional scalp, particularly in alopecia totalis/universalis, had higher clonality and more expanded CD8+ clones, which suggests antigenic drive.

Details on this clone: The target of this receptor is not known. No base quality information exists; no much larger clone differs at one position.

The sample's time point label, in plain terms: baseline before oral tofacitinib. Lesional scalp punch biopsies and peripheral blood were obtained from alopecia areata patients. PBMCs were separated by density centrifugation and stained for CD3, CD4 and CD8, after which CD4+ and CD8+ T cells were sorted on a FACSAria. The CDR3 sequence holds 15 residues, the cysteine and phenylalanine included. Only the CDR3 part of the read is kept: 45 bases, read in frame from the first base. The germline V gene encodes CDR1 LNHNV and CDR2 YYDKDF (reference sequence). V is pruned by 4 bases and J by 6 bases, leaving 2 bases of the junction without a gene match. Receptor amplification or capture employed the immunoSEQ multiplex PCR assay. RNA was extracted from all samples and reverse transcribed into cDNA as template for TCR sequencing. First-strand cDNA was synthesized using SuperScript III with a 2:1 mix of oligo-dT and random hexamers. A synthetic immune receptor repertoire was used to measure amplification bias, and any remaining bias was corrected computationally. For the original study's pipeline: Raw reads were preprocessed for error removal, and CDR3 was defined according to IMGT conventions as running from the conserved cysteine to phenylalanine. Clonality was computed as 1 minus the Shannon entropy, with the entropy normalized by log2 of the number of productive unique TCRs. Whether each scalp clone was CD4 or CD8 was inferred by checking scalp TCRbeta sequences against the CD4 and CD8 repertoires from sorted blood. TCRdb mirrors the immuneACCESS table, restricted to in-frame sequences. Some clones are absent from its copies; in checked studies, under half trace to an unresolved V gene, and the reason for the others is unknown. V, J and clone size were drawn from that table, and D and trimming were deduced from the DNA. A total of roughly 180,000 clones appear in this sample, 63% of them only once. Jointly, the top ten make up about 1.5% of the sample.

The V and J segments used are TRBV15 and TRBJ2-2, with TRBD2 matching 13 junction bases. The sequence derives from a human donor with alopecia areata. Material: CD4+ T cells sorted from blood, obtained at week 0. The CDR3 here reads CATSTGLAGAGELFF. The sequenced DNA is TGTGCCACCAGCACAGGACTAGCGGGGGCCGGGGAGCTGTTTTTT.